This T cell receptor (beta chain) was profiled in a study of CD8+CD57+ T cells in acquired aplastic anemia. Study background: Healthy donor sequencing depth: 10 million to 10.8 million CD4+, under 14 million CD8+ reads. Study results and limitations: It was found that under 30 CD8+ CDR3 sequences were shared between patients and controls. CD8+ Simpson's diversity showed no significant patient-control difference.

This CDR3 comprises 14 residues. Trimming took 2 bases from V and 2 from J; bases not matched to a gene: 3. CDR1 and CDR2 from the germline V gene are LGHNA and YSLEER. Genomic DNA templated the TCR beta VDJ and CDR3 profiling. One entry per CDR3 protein, called by TCRdb with MiXCR from the reads. The sample records around 190,000 distinct CDR3 sequences, approximately 57% being singletons. This clonotype was seen at least ten times. The antigen remains unidentified. The chain combines TRBV4-3 with TRBJ2-7, with 7 positions matching TRBD1. The sequence was obtained from a human donor in good health. The sequenced sample consisted of sorted CD4+, CD8+, or CD8+CD57+ T cells (not recorded which) from PBMCs. The CDR3 sequence is CASSQRGHTYEQYF. As DNA, the CDR3 is TGCGCCAGCAGCCAAAGGGGGCATACCTACGAGCAGTACTTC.